Listed below are T cell receptor beta chains from one sample, sequenced in a study of T-cell reconstitution after alpha-beta-depleted transplantation in children. TCRdb processed the PCR reads anew with MiXCR; each CDR3 protein has one entry. Of 350,000 to 500,000 distinct CDR3 sequences detected, approximately 41% appear once; the ten largest clones hold under 35%. The sequencing here drew on PBMCs, taken before TCRalphabeta/CD19-depleted stem cell transplant. These receptors came from a girl aged 2-10 years with aplastic anemia, due to receive a stem cell transplant. The CDR3 runs from the conserved cysteine through the conserved F or W. Each record gives: D gene, V gene, clone size, J gene, CDR3 protein, CDR3 DNA. A D gene is named only where the DNA matches it firmly. Only part of the rows carry a size: once, few, many, or a class if the clone is expanded.

d_call: TRBD1
v_call: TRBV5-1
clone_size: .
j_call: TRBJ2-7
cdr3_aa: CASSLEGTAGYEQYF
cdr3_nt: TGCGCCAGCAGCTTGGAAGGGACAGCCGGATACGAGCAGTACTTC

d_call: TRBD1
v_call: TRBV28
clone_size: .
j_call: TRBJ2-7
cdr3_aa: CASSSTGESSYEQYF
cdr3_nt: TGTGCCAGCAGCTCGACAGGGGAAAGCTCCTACGAGCAGTACTTC

d_call: TRBD2
v_call: TRBV7-8
clone_size: .
j_call: TRBJ2-7
cdr3_aa: CASSLALAGEQYF
cdr3_nt: TGTGCCAGCAGCTTAGCACTAGCGGGCGAGCAGTACTTC

d_call: TRBD2
v_call: TRBV29-1
clone_size: .
j_call: TRBJ2-1
cdr3_aa: CSVCPSGAGNEQFF
cdr3_nt: TGCAGCGTATGCCCTAGCGGGGCTGGCAATGAGCAGTTCTTC

d_call: TRBD2
v_call: TRBV7-2
clone_size: once
j_call: TRBJ2-5
cdr3_aa: CASSPWRGGWETQYF
cdr3_nt: TGTGCCAGCAGCCCTTGGCGGGGGGGCTGGGAGACCCAGTACTTC

d_call: .
v_call: TRBV5-1
clone_size: .
j_call: TRBJ1-1
cdr3_aa: CASSSLTGEAFF
cdr3_nt: TGCGCCAGCAGCTCGTTGACAGGTGAAGCTTTCTTT

d_call: .
v_call: TRBV4-2
clone_size: .
j_call: TRBJ2-5
cdr3_aa: CASSQVEGYEETQYF
cdr3_nt: TGTGCCAGCAGCCAAGTGGAGGGGTATGAAGAGACCCAGTACTTC

d_call: .
v_call: TRBV28
clone_size: .
j_call: TRBJ2-3
cdr3_aa: CASRARASTDTQYF
cdr3_nt: TGTGCCAGCAGGGCCAGGGCGAGCACAGATACGCAGTATTTT

d_call: .
v_call: TRBV3-1
clone_size: .
j_call: TRBJ2-1
cdr3_aa: CASSQVRDEQFF
cdr3_nt: TGTGCCAGCAGCCAAGTCCGGGATGAGCAGTTCTTC

d_call: .
v_call: TRBV7-9
clone_size: once
j_call: TRBJ2-3
cdr3_aa: CASSFSRDTQYF
cdr3_nt: TGTGCCAGCAGCTTTTCTAGAGATACGCAGTATTTT

d_call: TRBD1
v_call: TRBV5-1
clone_size: .
j_call: TRBJ1-6
cdr3_aa: CASSPGQDNSPLHF
cdr3_nt: TGCGCCAGCAGCCCGGGACAGGATAATTCACCCCTCCACTTT

d_call: TRBD2
v_call: TRBV7-2
clone_size: .
j_call: TRBJ2-1
cdr3_aa: CASSFRSREGYNEQFF
cdr3_nt: TGTGCCAGCAGCTTTAGATCGCGGGAGGGTTACAATGAGCAGTTCTTC

d_call: .
v_call: TRBV6-5
clone_size: .
j_call: TRBJ2-1
cdr3_aa: CASSYSGPAEQFF
cdr3_nt: TGTGCCAGCAGTTACTCAGGGCCAGCTGAGCAGTTCTTC

d_call: TRBD2
v_call: TRBV5-4
clone_size: .
j_call: TRBJ2-3
cdr3_aa: CASSTGLAGVLDTQYF
cdr3_nt: TGTGCCAGCAGCACTGGACTAGCGGGAGTATTAGATACGCAGTATTTT

d_call: TRBD2
v_call: TRBV6-1
clone_size: .
j_call: TRBJ2-7
cdr3_aa: CASSGSLAGGRDEQYF
cdr3_nt: TGTGCCAGCAGTGGGTCTCTAGCGGGAGGGAGGGACGAGCAGTACTTC

d_call: .
v_call: TRBV11-3
clone_size: .
j_call: TRBJ2-1
cdr3_aa: CASSVRNSDEQFF
cdr3_nt: TGTGCCAGCAGCGTCCGGAACAGTGATGAGCAGTTCTTC

d_call: .
v_call: TRBV28
clone_size: many
j_call: TRBJ2-1
cdr3_aa: CASSTFYNEQFF
cdr3_nt: TGTGCCAGCAGCACCTTCTACAATGAGCAGTTCTTC

d_call: TRBD1
v_call: TRBV5-1
clone_size: .
j_call: TRBJ2-7
cdr3_aa: CASSLPWTGRRNEQYF
cdr3_nt: TGCGCCAGCAGCTTACCCTGGACAGGGAGGCGGAACGAGCAGTACTTC

d_call: .
v_call: TRBV7-8
clone_size: few
j_call: TRBJ2-1
cdr3_aa: CASSFGTGGLLKFF
cdr3_nt: TGTGCCAGCAGCTTCGGAACCGGAGGATTATTGAAGTTCTTC

d_call: TRBD2
v_call: TRBV12-3/TRBV12-4
clone_size: .
j_call: TRBJ2-1
cdr3_aa: CASSWGRGGREAYNEQFF
cdr3_nt: TGTGCCAGCAGTTGGGGAAGGGGAGGGCGGGAGGCCTACAATGAGCAGTTCTTC

d_call: TRBD2
v_call: TRBV6-1
clone_size: many
j_call: TRBJ2-1
cdr3_aa: CASSASREGRSEQFF
cdr3_nt: TGTGCCAGCAGTGCTTCGCGGGAGGGCCGCAGTGAGCAGTTCTTC

d_call: .
v_call: TRBV5-1
clone_size: many
j_call: TRBJ2-3
cdr3_aa: CASSLIRGSPTDTQYF
cdr3_nt: TGCGCCAGCAGCTTGATCCGGGGGAGCCCCACAGATACGCAGTATTTT

d_call: .
v_call: TRBV20-1
clone_size: many
j_call: TRBJ1-2
cdr3_aa: CSAREQESYGYTF
cdr3_nt: TGCAGTGCTAGAGAACAGGAATCCTATGGCTACACCTTC

d_call: .
v_call: TRBV6-1
clone_size: .
j_call: TRBJ2-3
cdr3_aa: CASRSGGFSTDTQYF
cdr3_nt: TGTGCCAGCAGGTCGGGGGGCTTTAGCACAGATACGCAGTATTTT

d_call: .
v_call: TRBV9
clone_size: many
j_call: TRBJ1-2
cdr3_aa: CASSPHHWDGNYGYTF
cdr3_nt: TGTGCCAGCAGCCCCCATCACTGGGACGGAAACTATGGCTACACCTTC

d_call: .
v_call: TRBV7-8
clone_size: .
j_call: TRBJ2-1
cdr3_aa: CASSLQAPSSYNEQFF
cdr3_nt: TGTGCCAGCAGCTTACAGGCTCCGAGCTCCTACAATGAGCAGTTCTTC

d_call: .
v_call: TRBV20-1
clone_size: .
j_call: TRBJ1-1
cdr3_aa: CSASFPAEAFF
cdr3_nt: TGCAGTGCTAGTTTTCCGGCTGAAGCTTTCTTT

d_call: TRBD1
v_call: TRBV25-1
clone_size: .
j_call: TRBJ2-7
cdr3_aa: CASSGTGVDEQYF
cdr3_nt: TGTGCCAGCAGTGGGACAGGAGTGGACGAGCAGTACTTC

d_call: .
v_call: TRBV7-2
clone_size: many
j_call: TRBJ2-3
cdr3_aa: CASSLPPGAVADTQYF
cdr3_nt: TGTGCCAGCAGCTTACCTCCAGGAGCAGTCGCAGATACGCAGTATTTT

d_call: .
v_call: TRBV6-1
clone_size: .
j_call: TRBJ2-1
cdr3_aa: CASSPSVNSDEQFF
cdr3_nt: TGTGCCAGCTCCCCTAGCGTTAATTCTGATGAGCAGTTCTTC

d_call: TRBD1
v_call: TRBV6-5
clone_size: .
j_call: TRBJ2-7
cdr3_aa: CASRLQGVSYEQYF
cdr3_nt: TGTGCCAGCAGATTACAGGGGGTATCCTACGAGCAGTACTTC

d_call: TRBD1
v_call: TRBV28
clone_size: .
j_call: TRBJ2-5
cdr3_aa: CASSFHTGEETQYF
cdr3_nt: TGTGCCAGCAGTTTTCATACAGGGGAAGAGACCCAGTACTTC

d_call: TRBD2
v_call: TRBV28
clone_size: many
j_call: TRBJ2-7
cdr3_aa: CASSFPGLAGANYEQYF
cdr3_nt: TGTGCCAGCAGTTTCCCGGGACTAGCGGGAGCTAACTACGAGCAGTACTTC

d_call: TRBD2
v_call: TRBV5-1
clone_size: many
j_call: TRBJ2-7
cdr3_aa: CASSLRTSGTYEQYF
cdr3_nt: TGCGCCAGCAGCTTGCGTACTAGCGGAACCTACGAGCAGTACTTC

d_call: .
v_call: TRBV5-1
clone_size: many
j_call: TRBJ2-7
cdr3_aa: CASSLRGTYEQYF
cdr3_nt: TGCGCCAGCAGCTTGCGAGGTACCTACGAGCAGTACTTC

d_call: TRBD1
v_call: TRBV4-2
clone_size: .
j_call: TRBJ1-6
cdr3_aa: CASSQDIGGQGLPLHF
cdr3_nt: TGTGCCAGCAGCCAAGATATCGGAGGACAGGGGTTACCCCTCCACTTT

d_call: TRBD2
v_call: TRBV20-1
clone_size: .
j_call: TRBJ2-1
cdr3_aa: CSAHLAGVLSSEQFF
cdr3_nt: TGCAGTGCTCACTTAGCGGGAGTCCTCTCCAGTGAGCAGTTCTTC

d_call: TRBD1
v_call: TRBV20-1
clone_size: .
j_call: TRBJ2-3
cdr3_aa: CSATWTGGRDTQYF
cdr3_nt: TGCAGTGCTACCTGGACAGGGGGCAGAGATACGCAGTATTTT